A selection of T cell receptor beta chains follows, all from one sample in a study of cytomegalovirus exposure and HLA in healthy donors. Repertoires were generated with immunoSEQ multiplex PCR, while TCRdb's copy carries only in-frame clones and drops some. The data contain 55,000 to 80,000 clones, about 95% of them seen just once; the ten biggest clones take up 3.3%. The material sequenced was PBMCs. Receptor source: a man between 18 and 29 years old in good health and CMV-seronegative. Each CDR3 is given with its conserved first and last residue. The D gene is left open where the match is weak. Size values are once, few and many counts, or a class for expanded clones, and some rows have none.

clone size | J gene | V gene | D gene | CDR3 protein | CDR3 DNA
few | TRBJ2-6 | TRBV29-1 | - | CSVEDTWTETISGANVLTF | TGCAGCGTTGAAGACACTTGGACAGAAACCATCTCTGGGGCCAACGTCCTGACTTTC
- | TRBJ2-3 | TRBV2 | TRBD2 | CASSQLGLAGSTDTQYF | TGTGCCAGCAGTCAACTAGGACTAGCGGGGAGCACAGATACGCAGTATTTT
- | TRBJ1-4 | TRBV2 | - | CASRLSATNEKLFF | TGTGCCAGCAGATTGAGTGCAACTAATGAAAAACTGTTTTTT
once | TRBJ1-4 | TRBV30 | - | CAYRGRALTNEKLFF | TGTGCCTACCGAGGGAGGGCCCTAACTAATGAAAAACTGTTTTTT
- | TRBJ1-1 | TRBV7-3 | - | CASRLGQMNTEAFF | TGTGCCAGCAGACTAGGACAGATGAACACTGAAGCTTTCTTT
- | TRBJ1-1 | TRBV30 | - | CAWSKDPGTEAFF | TGTGCCTGGAGTAAAGACCCCGGGACTGAAGCTTTCTTT
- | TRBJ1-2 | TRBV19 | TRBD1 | CASSSGQGAGRIDYTF | TGTGCCAGTAGTAGCGGACAGGGGGCTGGCAGGATTGACTACACCTTC
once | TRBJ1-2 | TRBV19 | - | CASSIGDGYTF | TGTGCCAGTAGTATAGGAGATGGCTACACCTTC
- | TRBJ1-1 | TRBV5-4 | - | CASSLDTNTEAFF | TGTGCCAGCAGCTTGGACACGAACACTGAAGCTTTCTTT
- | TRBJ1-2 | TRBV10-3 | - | CAISGPDSGGSTF | TGTGCCATCAGTGGACCTGATAGCGGGGGCTCCACCTTC
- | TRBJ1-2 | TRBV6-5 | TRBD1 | CASRAGTANNYGYTF | TGTGCCAGCAGAGCAGGGACAGCTAATAACTATGGCTACACCTTC
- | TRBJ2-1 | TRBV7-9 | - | CASSSSGLAYYNEQFF | TGTGCCAGCAGCTCGTCAGGGCTTGCCTATTACAATGAGCAGTTCTTC
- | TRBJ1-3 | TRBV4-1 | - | CASSQGQGNTIYF | TGCGCCAGCAGCCAAGGCCAGGGAAACACCATATATTTT
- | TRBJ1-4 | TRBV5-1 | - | CASSLAGAETNEKLFF | TGCGCCAGCAGCTTGGCAGGGGCAGAGACTAATGAAAAACTGTTTTTT
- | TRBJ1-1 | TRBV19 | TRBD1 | CASSIVPTGGTEAFF | TGTGCCAGTAGTATAGTTCCTACAGGGGGAACTGAAGCTTTCTTT
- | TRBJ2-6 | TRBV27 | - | CATHESGANVLTF | TGTGCCACGCACGAGTCTGGGGCCAACGTCCTGACTTTC
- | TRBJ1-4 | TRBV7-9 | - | CASSSIRDTYSNEKLFF | TGTGCCAGCAGCTCGATCCGGGACACCTATTCTAATGAAAAACTGTTTTTT
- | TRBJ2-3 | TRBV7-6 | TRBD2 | CASSFGGGTDTQYF | TGTGCCAGCAGCTTCGGGGGGGGGACAGATACGCAGTATTTT
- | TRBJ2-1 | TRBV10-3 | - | CAISENTLGALEQFF | TGTGCCATCAGTGAAAATACTTTGGGGGCGTTAGAGCAGTTCTTC
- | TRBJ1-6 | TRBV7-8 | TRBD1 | CASSILPGQGATPSNSPLHF | TGTGCCAGCAGCATCCTGCCGGGACAGGGGGCCACCCCCTCAAATTCACCCCTCCACTTT
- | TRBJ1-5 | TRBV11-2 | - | CASSLGGGLGNQPQHF | TGTGCCAGCAGCTTAGGGGGGGGGCTGGGGAATCAGCCCCAGCATTTT
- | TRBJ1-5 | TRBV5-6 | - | CASSSGGRNQPQHF | TGTGCCAGCAGCTCCGGGGGGAGGAATCAGCCCCAGCATTTT
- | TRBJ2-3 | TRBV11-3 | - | CASSSSILATDTQYF | TGTGCCAGCAGCTCTAGCATCCTAGCTACAGATACGCAGTATTTT
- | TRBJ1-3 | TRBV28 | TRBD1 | CASSLSTGTERNTIYF | TGTGCCAGCAGTTTATCAACAGGGACAGAAAGAAACACCATATATTTT
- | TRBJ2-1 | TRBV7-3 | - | CASSLIGDKYNEQFF | TGTGCCAGCAGCTTAATAGGGGACAAGTACAATGAGCAGTTCTTC
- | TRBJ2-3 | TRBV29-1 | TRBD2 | CSVEEVGGGGSSDTQYF | TGCAGCGTTGAAGAGGTCGGCGGCGGGGGGTCTTCAGATACGCAGTATTTT
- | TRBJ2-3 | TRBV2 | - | CASSEFEGSSTDTQYF | TGTGCCAGCAGTGAGTTCGAGGGTTCTAGCACAGATACGCAGTATTTT
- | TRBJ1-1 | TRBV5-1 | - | CASSFGQARTEAFF | TGCGCCAGCAGCTTCGGACAAGCCCGCACTGAAGCTTTCTTT
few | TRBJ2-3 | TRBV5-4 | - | CASSRKGGTDTQYF | TGTGCCAGCAGCCGGAAGGGAGGCACAGATACGCAGTATTTT
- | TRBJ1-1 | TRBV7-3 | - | CASSVEMNTEAFF | TGTGCCAGCAGCGTAGAAATGAACACTGAAGCTTTCTTT
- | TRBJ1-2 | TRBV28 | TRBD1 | CASSSTMTGGSNYGYTF | TGTGCCAGCAGTTCAACCATGACAGGGGGCTCTAACTATGGCTACACCTTC
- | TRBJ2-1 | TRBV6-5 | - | CASSYSRTNNEQFF | TGTGCCAGCAGTTACTCGAGAACTAACAATGAGCAGTTCTTC
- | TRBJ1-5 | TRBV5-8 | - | CASSPFVPGGNQPQHF | TGTGCCAGCAGCCCATTCGTTCCGGGGGGCAATCAGCCCCAGCATTTT
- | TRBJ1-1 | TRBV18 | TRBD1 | CASSPQQGSTEAFF | TGTGCCAGCTCACCCCAACAGGGGAGCACTGAAGCTTTCTTT
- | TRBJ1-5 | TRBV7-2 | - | CASSLEWAQPQHF | TGTGCCAGCAGCTTAGAGTGGGCTCAGCCCCAGCATTTT
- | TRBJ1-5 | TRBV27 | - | CASSLDSYSNQPQHF | TGTGCCAGCAGTTTAGACAGCTATAGCAATCAGCCCCAGCATTTT
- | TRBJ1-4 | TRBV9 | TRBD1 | CASSGQGATNEKLFF | TGTGCCAGCAGCGGACAGGGGGCAACTAATGAAAAACTGTTTTTT
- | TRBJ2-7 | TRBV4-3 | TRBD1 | CASSQDPGQGAYEQYF | TGCGCCAGCAGCCAAGACCCTGGACAGGGGGCCTACGAGCAGTACTTC
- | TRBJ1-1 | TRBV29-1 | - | CSVGGVNTEAFF | TGCAGCGTTGGGGGAGTGAACACTGAAGCTTTCTTT
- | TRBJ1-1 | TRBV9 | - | CASSVIGVPEAFF | TGTGCCAGCAGCGTAATAGGGGTGCCTGAAGCTTTCTTT
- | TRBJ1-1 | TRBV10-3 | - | CATQASRDTEAFF | TGTGCCACTCAAGCTTCCAGGGACACTGAAGCTTTCTTT
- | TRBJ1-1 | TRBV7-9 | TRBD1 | CASSLGQRNTEAFF | TGTGCCAGCAGCTTGGGACAGAGGAACACTGAAGCTTTCTTT
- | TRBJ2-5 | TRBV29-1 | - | CSVEPIGGLGETQYF | TGCAGCGTTGAACCCATCGGGGGGCTGGGGGAGACCCAGTACTTC
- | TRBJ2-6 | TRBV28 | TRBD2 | CASHSGGSSGANVLTF | TGTGCCAGTCACTCGGGGGGATCATCTGGGGCCAACGTCCTGACTTTC
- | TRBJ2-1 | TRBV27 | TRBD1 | CASGDRGRNEQFF | TGTGCCAGCGGGGACAGGGGGCGCAATGAGCAGTTCTTC
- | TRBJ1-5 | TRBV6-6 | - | CASSYSGGGNQPQHF | TGTGCCAGCAGTTACTCCGGAGGCGGCAATCAGCCCCAGCATTTT
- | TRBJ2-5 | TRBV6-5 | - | CASSIAGPSTQYF | TGTGCCAGCAGTATCGCGGGGCCATCAACCCAGTACTTC
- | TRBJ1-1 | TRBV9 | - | CASSVATQGTEAFF | TGTGCCAGCAGCGTAGCTACCCAGGGCACTGAAGCTTTCTTT
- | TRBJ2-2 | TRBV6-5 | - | CASSSTNTGELFF | TGTGCCAGCAGTTCTACTAACACCGGGGAGCTGTTTTTT
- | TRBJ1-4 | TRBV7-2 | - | CASSRGTQGFTEKLFF | TGTGCCAGCAGCCGTGGTACCCAGGGTTTTACTGAAAAACTGTTTTTT
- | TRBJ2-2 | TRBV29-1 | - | CSVASIGNTGELFF | TGCAGCGTCGCTAGCATCGGGAACACCGGGGAGCTGTTTTTT
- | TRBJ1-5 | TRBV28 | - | CASSFPGSQEHF | TGTGCCAGCAGTTTCCCGGGAAGCCAGGAACATTTT